A selection of T cell receptor beta chains follows, all from one sample in a study of T cell changes during pregnancy in multiple sclerosis. Data came from immunoSEQ multiplex PCR; TCRdb stores just in-frame clones and leaves some out. The table has roughly 120,000 clones, approximately 90% seen once; the top ten hold 1.5%. The sequenced sample was peripheral blood, obtained in the third trimester of pregnancy. The receptors stem from a female donor with multiple sclerosis, enrolled in a pregnancy study. CDR3s include the opening cysteine and the closing phenylalanine or tryptophan. A D gene is named only where the DNA matches it firmly. Size is stated for part of the rows, as once, few or many counts, or as a class when the clone is expanded.

clone size	J gene	V gene	D gene	CDR3 protein	CDR3 DNA
once	TRBJ1-1	TRBV7-6	NA	CASSLVFLGVKTEAFF	TGTGCCAGCAGCTTAGTGTTCTTGGGAGTTAAGACTGAAGCTTTCTTT
NA	TRBJ2-5	TRBV19	NA	CASSISGLDRETQYF	TGTGCCAGTAGTATAAGCGGGCTGGACCGGGAGACCCAGTACTTC
once	TRBJ2-2	TRBV7-8	NA	CASSLVATGGELFF	TGTGCCAGCAGCTTAGTAGCGACGGGGGGGGAGCTGTTTTTT
few	TRBJ2-2	TRBV5-1	TRBD2	CASSPEGGTSVNTGELFF	TGCGCCAGCAGCCCGGAGGGCGGGACTAGCGTGAACACCGGGGAGCTGTTTTTT
NA	TRBJ1-2	TRBV11-2	NA	CASSLVGGAGYGYTF	TGTGCCAGCAGCTTAGTCGGGGGGGCCGGCTATGGCTACACCTTC
NA	TRBJ2-1	TRBV6-1	TRBD2	CASSGGSNEQFF	TGTGCCAGCAGTGGCGGGAGCAATGAGCAGTTCTTC
NA	TRBJ2-7	TRBV2	NA	CASSGGAVSVYEQYF	TGTGCCAGCAGCGGCGGCGCGGTTAGTGTGTACGAGCAGTACTTC
NA	TRBJ1-2	TRBV5-1	TRBD1	CASSLSVGTGGGYTF	TGCGCCAGCAGCTTGTCCGTTGGGACAGGGGGCGGCTACACCTTC
NA	TRBJ1-5	TRBV19	NA	CASSIYPGAGISNQPQHF	TGTGCCAGTAGTATTTATCCAGGGGCGGGTATCAGCAATCAGCCCCAGCATTTT
NA	TRBJ2-3	TRBV28	NA	CASSSGLSATDTQYF	TGTGCCAGCAGTTCCGGTCTTTCCGCCACAGATACGCAGTATTTT
NA	TRBJ1-2	TRBV18	TRBD1	CASSQDLTGGEGYTF	TGTGCCAGCTCACAAGACCTGACAGGGGGCGAAGGCTACACCTTC
few	TRBJ1-4	TRBV28	TRBD1	CASSLPGTADEKLFF	TGTGCCAGCAGTTTACCCGGGACAGCGGATGAAAAACTGTTTTTT
NA	TRBJ2-1	TRBV4-1	NA	CASSQENWGGNNEQFF	TGCGCCAGCAGCCAAGAAAACTGGGGGGGCAACAATGAGCAGTTCTTC
NA	TRBJ1-1	TRBV28	TRBD1	CASSATETGRTEAFF	TGTGCCAGCAGTGCAACTGAGACAGGGAGGACTGAAGCTTTCTTT
NA	TRBJ1-1	TRBV28	NA	CASGRKTMSTEAFF	TGTGCCAGCGGCCGTAAGACAATGAGCACTGAAGCTTTCTTT
NA	TRBJ2-5	TRBV29-1	NA	CSVPELLYQETQYF	TGCAGCGTTCCGGAACTACTGTACCAAGAGACCCAGTACTTC
NA	TRBJ1-6	TRBV5-1	NA	CASSLEAGNNSPLHF	TGCGCCAGCAGCTTGGAGGCAGGGAATAATTCACCCCTCCACTTT
NA	TRBJ2-6	TRBV4-1	NA	CASSQVFTSGANVLTF	TGCGCCAGCAGCCAAGTATTTACATCCGGGGCCAACGTCCTGACTTTC
NA	TRBJ1-2	TRBV7-9	NA	CASSHASARGKFLYGYTF	TGTGCCAGCAGCCACGCGTCCGCCAGGGGCAAGTTTCTCTATGGCTACACCTTC
NA	TRBJ2-5	TRBV5-6	NA	CASSLGQLPETQYF	TGTGCCAGCAGCTTGGGACAGCTCCCCGAGACCCAGTACTTC
NA	TRBJ2-7	TRBV9	NA	CASSAAGFSYEQYF	TGTGCCAGCAGCGCGGCGGGGTTCTCCTACGAGCAGTACTTC
NA	TRBJ2-1	TRBV6-1	NA	CASSEEVGGYYNEQFF	TGTGCCAGCAGTGAAGAAGTCGGGGGATACTACAATGAGCAGTTCTTC
NA	TRBJ2-7	TRBV18	NA	CASGITGSRAYEQYF	TGTGCCAGCGGCATTACAGGGTCTAGGGCCTACGAGCAGTACTTC
NA	TRBJ1-3	TRBV19	TRBD1	CASSMTGTGVDTIYF	TGTGCCAGTAGTATGACCGGGACAGGGGTTGACACCATATATTTT
NA	TRBJ2-7	TRBV6-5	NA	CASSLHDRRDPEQYF	TGTGCCAGCAGCCTACATGACAGGAGAGACCCCGAGCAGTACTTC
NA	TRBJ2-4	TRBV6-1	NA	CASSELRNIQYF	TGTGCCAGCAGTGAACTACGGAACATTCAGTACTTC
NA	TRBJ2-1	TRBV11-2	TRBD2	CASSLSGLVEGNEQFF	TGTGCCAGCAGCCTTTCAGGACTAGTCGAGGGCAATGAGCAGTTCTTC
NA	TRBJ1-1	TRBV18	NA	CASSPSGFNTEAFF	TGTGCCAGCTCACCATCCGGGTTCAACACTGAAGCTTTCTTT
NA	TRBJ2-3	TRBV27	NA	CASRMDRRGDTQYF	TGTGCCAGCAGGATGGACAGAAGGGGTGATACGCAGTATTTT
NA	TRBJ2-6	TRBV7-3	TRBD1	CASSLKTGISGANVLTF	TGTGCCAGCAGCTTAAAGACAGGGATCTCTGGGGCCAACGTCCTGACTTTC
once	TRBJ1-5	TRBV19	NA	CASESRAFDQPQHF	TGTGCCAGTGAGTCGCGGGCATTTGATCAGCCCCAGCATTTT
NA	TRBJ2-2	TRBV7-3	NA	CASSPIGGSGELFF	TGTGCCAGCAGCCCCATCGGAGGGTCCGGGGAGCTGTTTTTT
NA	TRBJ1-6	TRBV6-1	NA	CASSEVLTPLHF	TGTGCCAGCAGTGAAGTCCTTACACCCCTCCACTTT
NA	TRBJ2-3	TRBV10-2	NA	CASSEGADTQYF	TGCGCCAGCAGTGAGGGAGCAGATACGCAGTATTTT
NA	TRBJ2-4	TRBV5-6	NA	CASSPRLGGNIQYF	TGTGCCAGCAGCCCTCGCCTGGGGGGAAACATTCAGTACTTC
NA	TRBJ1-1	TRBV28	NA	CASTLLRGREAFF	TGTGCCAGCACCCTCTTGCGGGGGCGAGAAGCTTTCTTT
NA	TRBJ2-5	TRBV18	NA	CASSPTVEETQYF	TGTGCCAGCTCACCAACAGTGGAAGAGACCCAGTACTTC
NA	TRBJ2-2	TRBV30	NA	CAWSVGGTVNTGELFF	TGTGCCTGGAGTGTAGGGGGGACAGTAAACACCGGGGAGCTGTTTTTT
NA	TRBJ2-1	TRBV7-3	NA	CASSEGGGYNEQFF	TGTGCCAGCAGTGAGGGAGGGGGTTACAATGAGCAGTTCTTC
NA	TRBJ2-7	TRBV19	TRBD1	CASSLGQGVTEQYF	TGTGCCAGTAGTTTAGGACAGGGGGTAACCGAGCAGTACTTC
once	TRBJ2-1	TRBV5-1	NA	CASSLEAGLSSYNEQFF	TGCGCCAGCAGCTTGGAGGCAGGGCTCAGCTCCTACAATGAGCAGTTCTTC
NA	TRBJ2-5	TRBV20-1	TRBD2	CSAQRGGAQYF	TGCAGTGCCCAGCGGGGAGGGGCCCAGTACTTC
NA	TRBJ1-1	TRBV5-1	NA	CASSLTKARPTANTEAFF	TGCGCCAGCAGCCTTACGAAGGCCAGACCAACAGCTAACACTGAAGCTTTCTTT
NA	TRBJ2-7	TRBV6-6	NA	CASSLGQSYEQYF	TGTGCCAGCAGCCTCGGACAGAGCTACGAGCAGTACTTC
NA	TRBJ2-5	TRBV5-4	NA	CASSPYGGGDETQYF	TGTGCCAGCAGCCCATATGGGGGGGGCGATGAGACCCAGTACTTC
NA	TRBJ1-2	TRBV5-4	NA	CASSLVNSLNYGYTF	TGTGCCAGCAGCTTGGTTAACAGTCTCAACTATGGCTACACCTTC
NA	TRBJ2-1	TRBV27	TRBD1	CASSLRGLEQFF	TGTGCCAGCAGCCTCAGGGGGCTTGAGCAGTTCTTC
NA	TRBJ1-5	TRBV6-1	NA	CASIDSGNQPQHF	TGTGCCAGCATTGACAGCGGCAATCAGCCCCAGCATTTT
NA	TRBJ2-5	TRBV7-8	NA	CASSLGDSQETQYF	TGTGCCAGCAGCTTAGGAGACTCACAAGAGACCCAGTACTTC
NA	TRBJ1-1	TRBV18	TRBD1	CASSPREQGHTEAFF	TGTGCCAGCTCACCTAGAGAACAGGGGCACACTGAAGCTTTCTTT
once	TRBJ2-1	TRBV30	NA	CAWSVLGQGGNEQFF	TGTGCCTGGAGTGTATTAGGGCAGGGTGGGAATGAGCAGTTCTTC
NA	TRBJ2-7	TRBV7-2	TRBD2	CASSSQAGGLTYEQYF	TGTGCCAGCAGCTCCCAGGCGGGGGGCCTCACCTACGAGCAGTACTTC
NA	TRBJ1-2	TRBV5-6	TRBD1	CASSFAGGYGYTF	TGTGCCAGCAGCTTCGCAGGGGGCTATGGCTACACCTTC
once	TRBJ2-7	TRBV2	NA	CASSEDRTYEQYF	TGTGCCAGCAGTGAAGACAGAACCTACGAGCAGTACTTC
NA	TRBJ2-1	TRBV7-9	NA	CASSPPPRSSSYNEQFF	TGTGCCAGCAGCCCTCCACCCAGGTCCAGCTCCTACAATGAGCAGTTCTTC